The following is a T cell receptor beta chain sequence with its context. This entry is derived from a study of blood T cell repertoires in COVID-19. The assay was immunoSEQ multiplex PCR, and TCRdb's table has in-frame clones only and misses some. Among 200,000 to 250,000 clones, just over 85% were seen once, and the ten largest hold around 3.5%. The germline gives CDR1 MNHEY, CDR2 SVGAGI. V lost 2 bases to trimming and J lost 2 bases; unmatched junction nucleotides: 2. The length of the CDR3 is 14 residues. This clonotype was sampled from a woman between 40 and 55 years old with acute COVID-19. V usage is TRBV6-5 and J usage is TRBJ1-1; 7 nucleotides align to TRBD1. What was sequenced was PBMCs or T cells enriched from blood (not recorded which). DNA for the CDR3: TGTGCCAGCAGTTACCAGGGGGTAAACACTGAAGCTTTCTTT. Translation: CASSYQGVNTEAFF.